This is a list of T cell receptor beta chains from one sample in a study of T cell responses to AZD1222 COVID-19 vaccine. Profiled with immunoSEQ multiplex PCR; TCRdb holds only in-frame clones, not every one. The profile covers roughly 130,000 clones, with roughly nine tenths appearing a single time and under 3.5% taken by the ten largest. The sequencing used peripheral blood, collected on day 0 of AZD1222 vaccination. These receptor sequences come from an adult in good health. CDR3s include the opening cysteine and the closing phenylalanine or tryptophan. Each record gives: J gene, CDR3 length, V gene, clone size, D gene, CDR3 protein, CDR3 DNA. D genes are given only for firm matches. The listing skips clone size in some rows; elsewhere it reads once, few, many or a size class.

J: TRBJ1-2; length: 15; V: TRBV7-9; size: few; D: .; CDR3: CASSLSGLLNYGYTF; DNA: TGTGCCAGCAGCCTATCGGGACTCTTGAACTATGGCTACACCTTC
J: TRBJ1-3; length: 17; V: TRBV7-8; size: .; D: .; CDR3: CASSLGRVHFSGNTIYF; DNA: TGTGCCAGCAGCTTGGGCAGGGTCCACTTCTCTGGAAACACCATATATTTT
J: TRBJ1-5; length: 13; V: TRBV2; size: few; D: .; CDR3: CASSLGGDQPQHF; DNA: TGTGCCAGCAGTCTAGGGGGGGATCAGCCCCAGCATTTT
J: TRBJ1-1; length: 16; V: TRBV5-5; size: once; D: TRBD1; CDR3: CASSLTDRVRNTEAFF; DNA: TGTGCCAGCAGCTTGACGGACAGGGTTAGGAACACTGAAGCTTTCTTT
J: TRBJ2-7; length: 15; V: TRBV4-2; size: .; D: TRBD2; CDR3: CASSPLLRGEGEQYF; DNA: TGTGCCAGCAGCCCCCTGCTCCGTGGGGAGGGCGAGCAGTACTTC
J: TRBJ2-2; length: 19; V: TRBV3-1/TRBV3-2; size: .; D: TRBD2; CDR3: CASSQDLSVGTSDTGELFF; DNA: TGTGCCAGCAGCCAAGATCTAAGTGTGGGGACTAGCGACACCGGGGAGCTGTTTTTT
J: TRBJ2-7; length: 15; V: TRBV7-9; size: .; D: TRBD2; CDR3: CASSSQGGGASEQYF; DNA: TGTGCCAGCAGCTCACAGGGCGGGGGGGCATCCGAGCAGTACTTC
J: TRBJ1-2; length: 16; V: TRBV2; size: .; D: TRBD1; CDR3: CASSNRDRGTNYGYTF; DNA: TGTGCCAGCAGTAACCGGGACAGGGGTACTAACTATGGCTACACCTTC
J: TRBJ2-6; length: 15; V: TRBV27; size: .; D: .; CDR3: CASSFIGSGANVLTF; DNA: TGTGCCAGCAGTTTTATCGGCTCTGGGGCCAACGTCCTGACTTTC
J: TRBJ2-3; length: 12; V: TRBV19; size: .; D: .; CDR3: CASSEATGTQYF; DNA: TGTGCCAGTAGTGAGGCGACTGGTACGCAGTATTTT
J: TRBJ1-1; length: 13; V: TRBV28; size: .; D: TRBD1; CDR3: CASSTTPGGEAFF; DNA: TGTGCCAGCAGTACCACGCCAGGGGGCGAAGCTTTCTTT
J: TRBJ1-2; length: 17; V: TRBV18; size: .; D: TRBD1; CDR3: CASSPLSGQGSAYGYTF; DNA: TGTGCCAGCTCACCACTTTCGGGACAGGGGAGTGCCTATGGCTACACCTTC
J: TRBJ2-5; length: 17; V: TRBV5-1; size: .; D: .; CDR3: CASSQNRVDPLGETQYF; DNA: TGCGCCAGCAGCCAAAACAGGGTTGACCCTCTGGGGGAGACCCAGTACTTC
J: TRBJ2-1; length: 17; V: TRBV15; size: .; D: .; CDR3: CATSREKAYYTSKLQFF; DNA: TGTGCCACCAGCAGAGAGAAAGCCTACTATACCTCTAAACTTCAGTTCTTC
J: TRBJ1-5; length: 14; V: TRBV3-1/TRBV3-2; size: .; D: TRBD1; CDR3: CASSLQGGNQPQHF; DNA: TGTGCCAGCAGCTTGCAGGGGGGGAATCAGCCCCAGCATTTT
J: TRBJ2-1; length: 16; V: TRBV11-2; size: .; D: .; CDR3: CASSLVAGSSYNEQFF; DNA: TGTGCCAGCAGCTTAGTTGCGGGGAGCTCCTACAATGAGCAGTTCTTC
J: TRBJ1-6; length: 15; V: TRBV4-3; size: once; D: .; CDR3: CASSQDQNYNSPLHF; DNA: TGCGCCAGCAGCCAAGATCAGAACTATAATTCACCCCTCCACTTT
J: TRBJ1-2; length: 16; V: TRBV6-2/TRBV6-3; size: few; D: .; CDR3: CASSYGGGHQPGGYTF; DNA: TGTGCCAGCAGTTACGGGGGCGGACACCAGCCTGGTGGCTACACCTTC
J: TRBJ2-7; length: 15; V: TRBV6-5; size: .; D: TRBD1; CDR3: CASKPYGTASYEQYF; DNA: TGTGCCAGCAAACCATACGGGACAGCATCCTACGAGCAGTACTTC
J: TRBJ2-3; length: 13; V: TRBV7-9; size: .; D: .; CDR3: CASSLGRTDTQYF; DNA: TGTGCCAGCAGCCTAGGGAGGACAGATACGCAGTATTTT
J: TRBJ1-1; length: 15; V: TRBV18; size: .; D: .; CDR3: CASSPLGGGNTEAFF; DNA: TGTGCCAGCTCACCCCTTGGGGGGGGTAACACTGAAGCTTTCTTT
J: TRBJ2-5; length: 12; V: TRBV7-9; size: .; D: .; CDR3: CASSSGGETQYF; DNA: TGTGCCAGCAGCTCCGGCGGGGAGACCCAGTACTTC
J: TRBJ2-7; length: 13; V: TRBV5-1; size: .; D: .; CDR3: CASSFSGGEEQYF; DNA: TGCGCCAGCAGCTTTAGCGGTGGGGAGGAGCAGTACTTC